This T cell receptor beta chain appears in the sequencing data of a study of molecular identifiers for immune sequencing clone quantification. TCRdb ran MiXCR on the PCR reads and lists one entry per CDR3 protein. The sample lists roughly 93,000 distinct CDR3 sequences, 25% occurring once. V was trimmed by 0 bases and J by 9 bases, leaving 27 bases between them. Germline V gives CDR1 DFQATT, CDR2 SNEGSKA (reference sequence). The CDR3 spans 19 residues. This clonotype occurred a few times. The V gene is TRBV20-1, the J gene TRBJ1-6; D is undetermined. This TCR came from a human donor in good health. Some libraries in this study had Jurkat cell RNA spiked in. Source material: naive CD8+ T cells from blood, with Jurkat cell RNA spiked in. Indicated subset: FACS-sorted CD8+CD4-CCR7+CD45RA+ naive T cells. The DNA for the CDR3 is TGCAGTGCTAGAGAGAGAAACCAAAGGGCCGACGGATCGGGTTCACCCCTCCACTTT. Translation gives CSARERNQRADGSGSPLHF.